The 28 T cell receptor beta chains given below trace back to one sample, sequenced in a study of post-analysis software for immune sequencing data. Study conclusions and caveats: Controls had lower frequencies than patients of 4 or 5 TRBV segments, which included TRBV5-6, TRBV5-1 and TRBV20-1.

Unique molecular identifiers were carried by the TCR beta cDNA libraries. Each CDR3 protein gets one entry after TCRdb re-called the PCR reads with MiXCR. The sample shows about 540,000 distinct CDR3 sequences, 34% of them seen only once. Their cognate antigens are unknown. Sequencing used blood. The receptor source for this set is a girl aged 2-17 years with multiple sclerosis.

In this sample, this clonotype turned up a few times. A much larger clone sits a single nucleotide away, making a read error possible. This chain joins TRBV2 and TRBJ1-6; D unresolved. In germline, CDR1 is SNHLY, CDR2 FYNNEI. The CDR3 contains 16 residues. CDR3 loop: CASSEGGNSYNPPLHF. CDR3 DNA: TGTGCCAGCAGTGAAGGGGGAAACTCTTATAATCCACCCCTCCACTTT. The full variable domain, with the rest looked up from reference TRBV2 and TRBJ1-6, is EPEVTQTPSHQVTQMGQEVILRCVPISNHLYFYWYRQILGQKVEFLVSFYNNEISEKSEIFDDQFSVERPDGSNFTLKIRSTKLEDSAMYFCASSEGGNSYNPPLHFGNGTRLTVT.

This clonotype was recorded a few times. The chain is built from TRBV5-4 and TRBJ2-5, with 9 bases that match TRBD2. J gave up 2 bases and V 0 bases, and 14 bases lay outside the gene matches. The germline CDR1 and CDR2 sequences are SGHNT and YYREEE (reference sequence). This CDR3 is built from 19 residues. The CDR3 sequence: CASSLGPFRLAGKQETQYF. In DNA, the CDR3 is TGTGCCAGCAGCTTGGGCCCCTTCCGCCTAGCGGGGAAACAAGAGACCCAGTACTTC.

This clonotype was seen a single time. The junction does not match germline at one end; this may be a read error. The chain carries TRBV28 and TRBJ2-5, with a possible D match to TRBD2 (5 bases). CDR3 size: 11 residues. Per germline, CDR1 MDHEN and CDR2 SYDVKM. This chain's CDR3 is CASEGQETRYF. The CDR3 bases are TGTGCCAGCGAGGGCCAAGAGACCCGGTACTTC.

As to this clonotype: A junction boundary mismatches the germline segment, possibly from a read error. The CDR3 DNA reads as TGCGCCGGCAGCCAAGATGGCGAAGAGACCCAGTACTTC. It is translated as CAGSQDGEETQYF. V usage is TRBV4-1 and J usage is TRBJ2-7, with D unclear. The assigned J gene may be wrong: the sequence end matches TRBJ2-5 better. CDR3 length: 13 amino acids. Germline assignment: CDR1 MGHRA and CDR2 YSYEKL.

This chain joins TRBV20-1 and TRBJ1-2, with 11 bases that match TRBD1. Germline V gene sequence: CDR1 DFQATT, CDR2 SNEGSKA (reference sequence). The CDR3 has 17 residues. V lost 6 bases, J lost 4 bases, and 16 bases stayed unmatched. The chain's CDR3 is CSAGRGTDRGPGYGYTF. The CDR3 coding sequence is TGCAGTGCCGGGCGGGGGACGGACAGGGGGCCAGGCTATGGCTACACCTTC.

The V gene is TRBV10-1, the J gene TRBJ2-3; 8 positions match TRBD1. V lost 0 bases to trimming and J lost 4 bases; unmatched junction nucleotides: 3. Germline CDR1 is WNHNN and CDR2 is SYGVQD (reference sequence). CDR3 length: 15 amino acids. Here the CDR3 DNA reads TGCGCCAGCAGTGAGTCGGACAGGGAGGCAGATACGCAGTATTTT. Translated, it gives CASSESDREADTQYF.

Details on this clonotype: The junction does not match germline at one end; this may be a read error. The chain has TRBV10-3 and TRBJ2-3; TRBD2 matches 14 bases. The CDR3 length is 15 residues. Germline assignment: CDR1 ENHRY and CDR2 SYGVKD. The CDR3 sequence is CAVRETSGGADTQYF. In DNA, the CDR3 is TGTGCCGTCAGAGAGACTAGCGGGGGGGCAGATACGCAGTATTTT.

The CDR3 nucleotides read TGTGCCAGCAGCCAAGACAACAGGGGCCAAGAGACCCAGTACTTC. Its protein is CASSQDNRGQETQYF. The chain uses TRBV3-1 and TRBJ2-5, with 7 bases fitting TRBD1. V shed 0 bases, J shed 1 base, and the junction held 2 bases outside the gene matches. Germline V gives CDR1 LGHDT, CDR2 YNNKEL (reference sequence). The CDR3 loop spans 15 amino acids.

The chain combines TRBV20-1 with TRBJ2-1; 7 positions agree with TRBD2. In germline, CDR1 is DFQATT, CDR2 SNEGSKA (reference sequence). J was trimmed by 4 bases and V by 3 bases; bases with no gene match: 6. This CDR3 has 14 residues. Written as DNA, the CDR3 is TGCAGTGCTAGTACCAGCGGGGATTACAATGAGCAGTTCTTC. It encodes CSASTSGDYNEQFF.

The chain combines TRBV7-9 with TRBJ1-1; 8 bases fit TRBD1. The length of the CDR3 is 14 residues. With 1 base clipped from V and 6 bases from J, the junction kept 4 bases outside the gene matches. Germline CDR1 reads SEHNR; CDR2 reads FQNEAQ (reference sequence). The CDR3 sequence: CASSLVTGEAEAFF. CDR3 nucleotide sequence: TGTGCCAGCAGCTTAGTGACAGGGGAGGCTGAAGCTTTCTTT. The full variable domain, its missing parts supplied by reference TRBV7-9 and TRBJ1-1, is DTGVSQNPRHKITKRGQNVTFRCDPISEHNRLYWYRQTLGQGPEFLTYFQNEAQLEKSRLLSDRFSAERPKGSFSTLEIQRTEQGDSAMYLCASSLVTGEAEAFFGQGTRLTVV.

In its sample, this clonotype was seen a few times. The chain has TRBV14 and TRBJ1-5; D may be TRBD1 (5 bases). Germline values: CDR1 SGHDN, CDR2 FVKESK. V lost 7 bases to trimming and J lost 7 bases, with 17 bases between them. The CDR3 is 14 residues long. The CDR3 nucleotides are TGTGCCAGCAACCTTACGGGGCATCCGCAGCCCCAGCATTTT. Encoded protein: CASNLTGHPQPQHF.

This clonotype turned up a few times. J is TRBJ2-1 and V is TRBV12-3 or TRBV12-4; tentatively, D is TRBD2 (5 bases). The ends were cut back, 8 bases at V and 3 bases at J, with 11 bases in the middle. This CDR3 has 13 amino acids. The CDR3: CASGPGFYNEQFF. The CDR3 DNA reads as TGTGCCAGCGGACCGGGATTCTACAATGAGCAGTTCTTC.

V and J are TRBV25-1 and TRBJ1-2; the D gene is possibly TRBD1 (5 bases). Per the germline V gene, CDR1 is MGHDK and CDR2 is SYGVNS. V lost 3 bases and J lost 4, with 12 bases in between. The CDR3 loop spans 14 amino acids. This chain's CDR3 is CASSDAGRAYGYTF. In nucleotides, the CDR3 is TGTGCCAGCAGTGACGCAGGGCGGGCCTATGGCTACACCTTC.

As to this clonotype: A much larger clone sits a single nucleotide away, making a read error possible. The rearrangement links TRBV6-5 to TRBJ2-1, with 9 bases lining up with TRBD2. Germline loops: CDR1 MNHEY, CDR2 SVGAGI. The CDR3 spans 19 residues. This CDR3 reads CASSYSSQSGGLSYDEQFF. The CDR3 DNA reads TGTGCCAGCAGTTACTCGAGTCAGAGCGGGGGGCTCTCCTACGATGAGCAGTTCTTC.

V gene TRBV29-1 combines with J gene TRBJ1-1, with 10 positions matching TRBD1. Trimming removed 6 bases from V and 5 bases from J; junction bases left unmatched: 6. Per the germline V gene, CDR1 is SQVTM and CDR2 is ANQGSEA. The CDR3 spans 13 residues. The DNA of the CDR3 is TGCAGCGTCGCCGACAGGGGGCGGACTGAAGCTTTCTTT. It is translated as CSVADRGRTEAFF. The variable domain in full, with the rest retrieved from reference TRBV29-1 and TRBJ1-1, is SAVISQKPSRDICQRGTSLTIQCQVDSQVTMMFWYRQQPGQSLTLIATANQGSEATYESGFVIDKFPISRPNLTFSTLTVSNMSPEDSSIYLCSVADRGRTEAFFGQGTRLTVV.

This clonotype occurred a few times. The V gene is TRBV20-1, the J gene TRBJ1-2; D is ambiguous. The CDR3 extends over 13 amino acids. The ends were cut back, 1 base at V and 3 bases at J, with 9 bases in the middle. The V gene's germline CDR1 is DFQATT and CDR2 SNEGSKA (reference sequence). The DNA of the CDR3 is TGCAGTGCTAGAGGGGTTCCCCACTATGGCTACACCTTC. Encoded protein: CSARGVPHYGYTF.

The genes are TRBV14 and TRBJ2-7, with a possible D match to TRBD1 (5 bases). Germline CDR1 and CDR2: SGHDN and FVKESK. The CDR3 length is 15 residues. V was shortened by 3 bases and J by 6 bases, with 18 bases between the two germline ends. This chain's CDR3 is CASSHSKGPLSEQYF. DNA of the CDR3: TGTGCCAGCAGCCACTCTAAGGGGCCACTCAGCGAGCAGTACTTC.

The table lists this clonotype with a count of one. This may be a read error, as it is one base from a much larger clone. The CDR3 spells CAGSLDRLQGVNYGYTF. The CDR3 DNA reads as TGCGCCGGCAGCTTGGATCGTTTACAGGGGGTTAACTATGGCTACACCTTC. V gene TRBV5-1 combines with J gene TRBJ1-2; TRBD1 matches 8 bases. The length of the CDR3 is 17 residues. Germline loops: CDR1 SGHRS, CDR2 YFSETQ. The whole variable domain, remainder taken from reference TRBV5-1 and TRBJ1-2, is KAGVTQTPRYLIKTRGQQVTLSCSPISGHRSVSWYQQTPGQGLQFLFEYFSETQRNKGNFPGRFSGRQFSNSRSEMNVSTLELGDSALYLCAGSLDRLQGVNYGYTFGSGTRLTVV.

As to this clonotype: With a much larger clone just one base away, this may be a read error. CDR3 residues: CASSPVRGANVRTF. The CDR3 DNA reads as TGTGCCAGCAGTCCAGTAAGAGGGGCCAACGTCCGGACTTTC. V usage is TRBV2 and J usage is TRBJ2-6, with D perhaps given as TRBD1 or TRBD2 (5 bases each). The length of the CDR3 is 14 residues. Germline V gives CDR1 SNHLY, CDR2 FYNNEI. Drawing the rest from reference TRBV2 and TRBJ2-6, the complete variable domain is EPEVTQTPSHQVTQMGQEVILRCVPISNHLYFYWYRQILGQKVEFLVSFYNNEISEKSEIFDDQFSVERPDGSNFTLKIRSTKLEDSAMYFCASSPVRGANVRTFGAGSRLTVL.

This clonotype was counted only a few times. This chain connects TRBV11-2 to TRBJ2-5, with 8 bases matching TRBD1. The J segment lost 5 bases and the V segment lost 1 base, leaving 3 bases of the junction unmatched. The CDR3 loop spans 14 amino acids. The germline V gene has CDR1 SGHAT and CDR2 FQNNGV. In DNA form, the CDR3 reads TGTGCCAGCAGCTTAGGACAGGGGTGGGAGACCCAGTACTTC. Protein sequence: CASSLGQGWETQYF.

The V call is TRBV6-6, the J call TRBJ2-7; D is unresolved. Germline lookup yields CDR1 MNHNY and CDR2 SVGAGI (reference sequence). The CDR3 spans 11 residues. V shed 5 bases and J shed 2 bases, with 4 bases lying between them. CDR3 in amino acids: CASSRPYEQYF. The CDR3 nucleotides are TGTGCCAGCAGTCGCCCCTACGAGCAGTACTTC.

The chain links TRBV28 to TRBJ1-4; TRBD1 is a possible D gene (5 bases). There are 15 residues in the CDR3. The V end was cut by 4 bases, the J end by 0 bases, with 9 bases between. Germline loops: CDR1 MDHEN, CDR2 SYDVKM. This CDR3 reads CASSSGGTTNEKLFF. CDR3 nucleotides: TGTGCCAGCAGTTCCGGGGGAACAACTAATGAAAAACTGTTTTTT.

This chain uses TRBV6-5 with TRBJ2-2; 8 bases agree with TRBD2. Germline V gene lookup returns CDR1 MNHEY and CDR2 SVGAGI. CDR3 length: 13 amino acids. With 4 bases clipped from V and 9 bases from J, the junction kept 4 bases outside the gene matches. The CDR3 DNA reads TGTGCCAGCAGTTTACGGGGGGGCCGGGAGCTGTTTTTT. Amino acids: CASSLRGGRELFF.

This clonotype has a single count. The V call is TRBV5-5, the J call TRBJ2-3, with TRBD2 matching over 7 bases. From germline, CDR1 is SGHKS and CDR2 YYEKEE (reference sequence). The ends lost 4 bases at V and 6 bases at J; junction bases unmatched: 5. CDR3 length equals 13 residues. This CDR3 reads CASSPAGVDTQYF. CDR3 in DNA: TGTGCCAGCAGCCCGGCGGGGGTTGATACGCAGTATTTT.

The V gene is TRBV7-9, the J gene TRBJ2-1; D not certain. CDR1 is SEHNR and CDR2 is FQNEAQ in the germline V gene (reference sequence). CDR3 size: 12 residues. Between the trimmed V and J ends, which lost 6 bases and 6 bases, there was a span of 9 bases. CDR3 sequence reads: CASRYLTNEQFF. CDR3 sequence (DNA): TGTGCCAGCAGGTATTTAACCAATGAGCAGTTCTTC. Drawing the rest from reference TRBV7-9 and TRBJ2-1, the complete variable domain is DTGVSQNPRHKITKRGQNVTFRCDPISEHNRLYWYRQTLGQGPEFLTYFQNEAQLEKSRLLSDRFSAERPKGSFSTLEIQRTEQGDSAMYLCASRYLTNEQFFGPGTRLTVL.

The V call is TRBV5-1, the J call TRBJ2-5, with D perhaps matching TRBD1 (8 bases). The CDR3 is 17 residues long. Per germline, CDR1 SGHRS and CDR2 YFSETQ. V was trimmed by 4 bases and J by 11 bases, leaving 30 bases between them. The CDR3 DNA follows: TGCGCCAGCAGCCCTCGGGGCACAGGGGGGGCCTACAATGAGCAGTACTTC. This sequence encodes CASSPRGTGGAYNEQYF.

V is TRBV6-1 and J is TRBJ1-2; D uncertain. Germline V gives CDR1 MNHNS, CDR2 SASEGT. The CDR3 is made up of 13 amino acids. The V end lost 2 bases, the J end lost 2 bases, and 6 bases lay between the germline ends. The CDR3 sequence: CASSETQNYGYTF. The CDR3 nucleotides read TGTGCCAGCAGTGAAACCCAGAACTATGGCTACACCTTC.

The chain uses TRBV20-1 and TRBJ1-4; no firm D call. Deletions cut 1 base from V and 6 bases from J, with 12 bases between. The CDR3 contains 14 residues. Germline V lookup: CDR1 DFQATT, CDR2 SNEGSKA (reference sequence). CDR3 nucleotides: TGCAGTGCTAGAGCTGGCCAAGGCGATGAAAAACTGTTTTTT. Translation gives CSARAGQGDEKLFF.